This entry lists 5 T cell receptor beta chains sequenced from one sample in a study of beta chain features in type 1 diabetes. Study-wide findings and caveats: Significant though moderate, a shortening of TCRB CDR3s appeared in all four CD4+ subsets of Type 1 diabetes patients.

No antigen has been identified for these receptors. The whole isolated RNA underwent reverse transcription, so sequencing captured expressed TCRB transcripts. The repertoire was sequenced with immunoSEQ multiplex PCR; TCRdb's copy has only in-frame clones and lacks some. The sample lists 300,000 to 350,000 clones; around an eighth were seen once. The specimen sequenced was naive CD4+ T cells from blood. The receptors stem from a woman between 18 and 29 years old with type 1 diabetes.

The chain carries TRBV9 and TRBJ2-3, with 9 bases aligning to TRBD2. This CDR3 spans 16 amino acids. V gave up 4 bases and J gave up 4 bases; unmatched junction bases: 10. Per the germline V gene, CDR1 is SGDLS and CDR2 is YYNGEE. The CDR3 DNA is TGTGCCAGCAGCCCCCCTAGCGGGATCGTTGCAGATACGCAGTATTTT. Residues: CASSPPSGIVADTQYF.

The chain links TRBV11-2 to TRBJ2-1; weak D call: TRBD2 (5 bases). V was shortened by 0 bases and J by 5 bases, with 5 bases between the two germline ends. From germline, CDR1 is SGHAT and CDR2 FQNNGV. This CDR3 comprises 13 residues. The CDR3 region has the DNA TGTGCCAGCAGCTTAGACGGGGACAATGAGCAGTTCTTC. This gives the protein CASSLDGDNEQFF.

The sample holds a few counts of this clone. The sample carries other DNA sequences with the same CDR3. The chain joins TRBV5-1 to TRBJ2-1, with 9 bases aligning to TRBD1. The CDR3 contains 15 residues. Trimming at V came to 0 bases and at J to 4 bases, leaving 2 bases not matched to a gene. From germline, CDR1 is SGHRS and CDR2 YFSETQ. The CDR3 loop reads CASSLGGQGYNEQFF. CDR3 bases: TGCGCCAGCAGCTTGGGGGGACAGGGATACAATGAGCAGTTCTTC.

This clone was detected only a few times. J is TRBJ2-3 and V is TRBV29-1, with TRBD2 as a possible D gene (6 bases). The ends were cut back, 7 bases at V and 2 bases at J, with 10 bases in the middle. The CDR3 has 12 residues. From germline, CDR1 is SQVTM and CDR2 ANQGSEA. The CDR3 coding sequence is TGCAGCGGGGGGGTTGCCACAGATACGCAGTATTTT. Translated, it gives CSGGVATDTQYF.

The chain uses TRBV28 and TRBJ1-1; D remains unclear. Trimming cost V 6 bases and J 12 bases, with 17 bases left between them. The CDR3 is 12 residues long. CDR1 is MDHEN, CDR2 SYDVKM, per germline. In DNA, the CDR3 is TGTGCCAGCAGACCAGCACTGGGCAGAACTTTCTTT. Its protein product is CASRPALGRTFF.